The source of this T cell receptor beta chain is a study of blood T cell repertoires in COVID-19. About the study: COVID-19 samples collected from the United States, Italy and Spain covered acute and convalescent phases. The analysed material was cDNA or gDNA that came from T cells, B-cell-depleted T cells, or PBMCs.

This CDR3 spans 14 amino acids. Trimming took off 3 bases at V and 5 bases at J, with 14 bases between the two ends. The germline V gene encodes CDR1 SGHRS and CDR2 YFSETQ. Original handling: Estimation of nucleated cell counts relied on the amplification of reference gene primers. Sequencing used immunoSEQ multiplex PCR; TCRdb keeps in-frame clones, though not all of them. Clone size and the V and J calls come from that table; the DNA yielded D and trimming. The sample holds 250,000 or so clones; 82% are singletons and the top ten take 1.5% to 2%. This clonotype was obtained from a woman aged 80 or older with acute or convalescent COVID-19. The chain links TRBV5-1 to TRBJ2-5; perhaps TRBD1 as D (6 bases). The sequencing sample was made of peripheral blood. The CDR3 coding sequence is TGCGCCAGCAGCTATGGACAGCCGCCGGAGACCCAGTACTTC. It translates to CASSYGQPPETQYF.